This TCR beta chain originates from a study of cytomegalovirus exposure and HLA in healthy donors. Study results and limitations: In vitro experiments confirmed that a few CMV-associated chains were specific for CMV antigens. It was likely that a cluster of highly shared sequence variants was a sequencing artifact. According to an earlier analysis, most TCR beta V segments yielded productive rearrangements about 87% or about 30% of the time. More than 150 TCR beta chains were listed as cytomegalovirus-associated.

Note on this clone: What it binds is not known.

Germline CDR1 ENHRY, CDR2 SYGVKD. This CDR3 spans 15 amino acids. V dropped 2 bases and J dropped 1; count of bases not matched to a gene: 4. The study ran its PCR with 60 Vbeta and 13 Jbeta primers. Measured with immunoSEQ multiplex PCR; TCRdb has only the in-frame clones, and not every one. This table holds some 150,000 clones, roughly 9.6% found once. The TCR was taken from a woman between 40 and 50 years old in good health and CMV-seropositive. The sample consisted of PBMCs. The chain carries TRBV10-3 and TRBJ1-1, with 7 bases aligning to TRBD1. CDR3 region: CAISERAGGNTEAFF. The CDR3 DNA reads as TGTGCCATCAGTGAGAGGGCAGGGGGGAACACTGAAGCTTTCTTT.